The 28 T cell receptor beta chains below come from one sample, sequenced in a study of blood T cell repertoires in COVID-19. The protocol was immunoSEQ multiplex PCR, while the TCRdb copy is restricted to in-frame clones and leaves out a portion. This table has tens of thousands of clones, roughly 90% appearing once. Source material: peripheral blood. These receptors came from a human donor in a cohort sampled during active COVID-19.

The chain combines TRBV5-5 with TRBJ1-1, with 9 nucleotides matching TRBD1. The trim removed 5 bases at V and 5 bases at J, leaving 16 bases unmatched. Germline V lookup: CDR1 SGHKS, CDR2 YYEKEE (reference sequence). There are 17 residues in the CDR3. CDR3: CASSPDRGSVIGTEAFF. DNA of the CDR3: TGTGCCAGCAGTCCGGACAGGGGCAGCGTGATTGGGACTGAAGCTTTCTTT.

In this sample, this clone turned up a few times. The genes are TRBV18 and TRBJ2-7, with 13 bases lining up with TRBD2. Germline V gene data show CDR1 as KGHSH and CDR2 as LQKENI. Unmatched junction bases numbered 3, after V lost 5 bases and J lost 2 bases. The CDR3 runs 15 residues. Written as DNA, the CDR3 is TGTGCCAGCTCAAGCACTAGCGGGGGGGCCTACGAGCAGTACTTC. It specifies CASSSTSGGAYEQYF.

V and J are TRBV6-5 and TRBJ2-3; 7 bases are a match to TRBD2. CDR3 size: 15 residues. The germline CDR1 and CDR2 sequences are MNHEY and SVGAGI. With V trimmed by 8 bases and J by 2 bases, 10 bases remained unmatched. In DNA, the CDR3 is TGTGCCAGCTGGCCGGGTAGCGGGCCCACAGATACGCAGTATTTT. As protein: CASWPGSGPTDTQYF.

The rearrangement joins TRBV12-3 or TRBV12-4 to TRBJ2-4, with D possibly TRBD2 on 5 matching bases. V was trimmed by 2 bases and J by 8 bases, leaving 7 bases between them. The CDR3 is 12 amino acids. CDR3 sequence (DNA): TGTGCCAGCAGTTTAATCGGGGACATTCAGTACTTC. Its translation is CASSLIGDIQYF.

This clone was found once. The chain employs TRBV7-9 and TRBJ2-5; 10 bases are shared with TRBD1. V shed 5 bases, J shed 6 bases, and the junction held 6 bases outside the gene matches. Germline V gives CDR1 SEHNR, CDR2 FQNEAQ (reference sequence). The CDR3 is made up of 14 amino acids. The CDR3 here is CASSGGTGEKTQYF. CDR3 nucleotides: TGTGCCAGCAGCGGGGGGACAGGGGAAAAGACCCAGTACTTC.

DNA of the CDR3: TGTGCCTGGAGCCAGAAGGGACTAGCGGGGGGGCAGCAGTTCTTC. Translation gives CAWSQKGLAGGQQFF. This chain uses TRBV30 with TRBJ2-1; 16 bases are a match to TRBD2. Germline CDR1 and CDR2: GTSNPN and SVGIG (reference sequence). The CDR3 consists of 15 residues. V gave up 3 bases and J gave up 11 bases; unmatched junction bases: 7.

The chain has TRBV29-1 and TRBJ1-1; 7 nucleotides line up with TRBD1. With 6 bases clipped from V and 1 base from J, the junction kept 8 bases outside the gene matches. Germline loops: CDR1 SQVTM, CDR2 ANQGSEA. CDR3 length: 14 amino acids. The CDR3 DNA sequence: TGCAGCGTCAGCACTGGGACAGCGAACACTGAAGCTTTCTTT. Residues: CSVSTGTANTEAFF.

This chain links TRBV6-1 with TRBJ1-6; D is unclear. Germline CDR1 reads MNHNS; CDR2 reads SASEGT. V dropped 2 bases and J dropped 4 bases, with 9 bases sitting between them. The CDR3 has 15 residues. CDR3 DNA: TGTGCCAGCAGTGAACACCCTCAGTATAATTCACCCCTCCACTTT. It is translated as CASSEHPQYNSPLHF.

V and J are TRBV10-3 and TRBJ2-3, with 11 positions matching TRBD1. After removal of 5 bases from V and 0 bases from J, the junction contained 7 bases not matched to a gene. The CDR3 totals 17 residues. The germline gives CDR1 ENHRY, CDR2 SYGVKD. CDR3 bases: TGTGCCATCAGTTCCGGGACAGGGGGTTATAGCACAGATACGCAGTATTTT. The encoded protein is CAISSGTGGYSTDTQYF.

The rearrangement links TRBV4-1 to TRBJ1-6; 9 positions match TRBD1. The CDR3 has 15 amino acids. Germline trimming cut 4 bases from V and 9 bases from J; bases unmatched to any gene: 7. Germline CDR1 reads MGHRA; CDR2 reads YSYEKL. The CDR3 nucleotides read TGCGCCAGCAGCCCGGGACAGGGAGTACGTTCACCCCTCCACTTT. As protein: CASSPGQGVRSPLHF.

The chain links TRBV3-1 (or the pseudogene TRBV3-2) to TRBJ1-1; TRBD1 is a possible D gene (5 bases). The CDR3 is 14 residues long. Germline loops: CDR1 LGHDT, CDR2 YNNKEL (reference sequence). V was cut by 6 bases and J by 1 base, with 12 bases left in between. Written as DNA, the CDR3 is TGTGCCAGCAGTTCAGGGTTAGCGAACACTGAAGCTTTCTTT. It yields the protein CASSSGLANTEAFF.

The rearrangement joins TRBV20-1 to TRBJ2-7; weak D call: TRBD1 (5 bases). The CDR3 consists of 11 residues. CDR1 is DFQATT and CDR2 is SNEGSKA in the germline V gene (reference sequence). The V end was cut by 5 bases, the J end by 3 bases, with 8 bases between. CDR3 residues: CSALDSYEQYF. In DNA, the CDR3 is TGCAGTGCTCTCGACAGCTACGAGCAGTACTTC.

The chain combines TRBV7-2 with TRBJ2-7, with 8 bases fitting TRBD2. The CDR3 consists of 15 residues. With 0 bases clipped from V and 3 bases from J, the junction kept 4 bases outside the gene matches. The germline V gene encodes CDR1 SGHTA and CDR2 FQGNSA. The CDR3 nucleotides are TGTGCCAGCAGCTTAGCCGGGGGGGGATTCTACGAGCAGTACTTC. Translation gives CASSLAGGGFYEQYF. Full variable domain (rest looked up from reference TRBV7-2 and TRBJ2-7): GAGVSQSPSNKVTEKGKDVELRCDPISGHTALYWYRQSLGQGLEFLIYFQGNSAPDKSGLPSDRFSAERTGGSVSTLTIQRTQQEDSAVYLCASSLAGGGFYEQYFGPGTRLTVT.

CDR3 loop: CASSPSGGNGYTF. CDR3 sequence (DNA): TGTGCCAGCTCCCCATCAGGGGGGAATGGCTACACCTTC. The chain employs TRBV18 and TRBJ1-2; TRBD1 matches at 7 bases. The germline gives CDR1 KGHSH, CDR2 LQKENI. The CDR3 is 13 amino acids. The V segment lost 6 bases and the J segment 6 bases; nucleotides outside the gene matches: 7.

CDR3 nucleotides: TGTGCCAGCAGCTTAGGTCCAATCTCTGGAAACACCATATATTTT. Its protein product is CASSLGPISGNTIYF. The J gene is TRBJ1-3, the V gene TRBV7-9; D remains unclear. V was trimmed by 1 base and J by 0 bases, leaving 7 bases between them. The CDR3 runs 15 residues. The germline V gene has CDR1 SEHNR and CDR2 FQNEAQ (reference sequence).

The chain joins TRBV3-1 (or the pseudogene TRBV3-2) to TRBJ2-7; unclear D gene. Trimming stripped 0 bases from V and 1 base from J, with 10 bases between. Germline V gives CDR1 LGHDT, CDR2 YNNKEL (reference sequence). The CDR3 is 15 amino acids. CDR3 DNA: TGTGCCAGCAGCCAAGATCCTGGCCGATCCTACGAGCAGTACTTC. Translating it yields CASSQDPGRSYEQYF.

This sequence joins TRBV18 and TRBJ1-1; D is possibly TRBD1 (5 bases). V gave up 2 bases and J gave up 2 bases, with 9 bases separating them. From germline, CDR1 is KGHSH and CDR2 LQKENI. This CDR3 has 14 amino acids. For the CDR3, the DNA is TGTGCCAGCTCACCAGGAAGGGGCAACACTGAAGCTTTCTTT. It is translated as CASSPGRGNTEAFF.

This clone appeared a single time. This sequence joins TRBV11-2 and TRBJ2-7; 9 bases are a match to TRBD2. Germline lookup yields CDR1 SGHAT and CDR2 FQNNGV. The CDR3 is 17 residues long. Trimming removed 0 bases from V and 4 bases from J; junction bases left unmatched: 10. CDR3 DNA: TGTGCCAGCAGCTTAGACCCCCCGAGCGGGGGGTTGTACGAGCAGTACTTC. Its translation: CASSLDPPSGGLYEQYF.

CDR3 residues: CAISPKSTDTQYF. The CDR3 region has the DNA TGTGCCATCAGCCCAAAAAGCACAGATACGCAGTATTTT. This rearrangement joins TRBV10-3 to TRBJ2-3, with unresolved D. Trimming left V 6 bases short and J 0 bases short, with 7 bases between. Looked up from germline, CDR1 is ENHRY and CDR2 is SYGVKD. There are 13 residues in the CDR3.

CDR3 region: CASSPDRVNEQFF. The CDR3 DNA sequence: TGTGCCAGCTCACCGGACAGGGTAAATGAGCAGTTCTTC. J is TRBJ2-1 and V is TRBV18, with 8 bases lining up with TRBD1. Germline assignment: CDR1 KGHSH and CDR2 LQKENI. This CDR3 has 13 amino acids. V gave up 3 bases and J gave up 7 bases; unmatched junction bases: 2.

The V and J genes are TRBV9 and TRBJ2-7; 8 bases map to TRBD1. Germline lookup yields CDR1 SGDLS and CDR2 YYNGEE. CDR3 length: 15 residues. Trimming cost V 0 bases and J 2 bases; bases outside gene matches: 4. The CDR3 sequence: CASSVGQGTAYEQYF. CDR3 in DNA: TGTGCCAGCAGCGTAGGACAGGGGACAGCCTACGAGCAGTACTTC. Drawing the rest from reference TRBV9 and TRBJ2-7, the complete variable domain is DSGVTQTPKHLITATGQRVTLRCSPRSGDLSVYWYQQSLDQGLQFLIQYYNGEERAKGNILERFSAQQFPDLHSELNLSSLELGDSALYFCASSVGQGTAYEQYFGPGTRLTVT.

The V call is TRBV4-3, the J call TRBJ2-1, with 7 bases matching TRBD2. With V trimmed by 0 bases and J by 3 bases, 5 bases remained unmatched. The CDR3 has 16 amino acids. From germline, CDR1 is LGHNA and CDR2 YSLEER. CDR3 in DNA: TGCGCCAGCAGCCAAGACCCCGGGACTATCTACAATGAGCAGTTCTTC. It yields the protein CASSQDPGTIYNEQFF.

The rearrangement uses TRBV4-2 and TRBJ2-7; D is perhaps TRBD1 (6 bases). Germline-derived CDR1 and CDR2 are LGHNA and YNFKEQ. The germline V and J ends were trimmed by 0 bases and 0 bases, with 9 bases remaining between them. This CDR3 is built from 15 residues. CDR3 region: CASSQETGSSYEQYF. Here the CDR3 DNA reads TGTGCCAGCAGCCAAGAAACAGGGAGCTCCTACGAGCAGTACTTC.

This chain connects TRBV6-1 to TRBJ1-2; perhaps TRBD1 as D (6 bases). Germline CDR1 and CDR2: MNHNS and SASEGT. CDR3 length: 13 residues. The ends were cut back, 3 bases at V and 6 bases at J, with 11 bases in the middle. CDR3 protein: CASSDWDNNGYTF. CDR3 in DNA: TGTGCCAGCAGTGATTGGGACAATAATGGCTACACCTTC.

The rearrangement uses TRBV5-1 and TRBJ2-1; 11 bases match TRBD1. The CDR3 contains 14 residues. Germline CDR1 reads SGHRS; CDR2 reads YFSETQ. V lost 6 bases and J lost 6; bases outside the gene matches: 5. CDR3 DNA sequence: TGCGCCAGCACTGGACAGGGGGCGCGCAATGAGCAGTTCTTC. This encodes CASTGQGARNEQFF.

CDR3 DNA: TGTGCCAGTAGTATCTATTTCGTAGGGGTAGGGCCACTCAGCTCCTACGAGCAGTACTTC. This translates into CASSIYFVGVGPLSSYEQYF. The chain is built from TRBV19 and TRBJ2-7, with D possibly matching TRBD1 (5 bases). The V gene lost 3 bases and the J gene lost 0 bases, with 27 bases spanning the gap. The CDR3 is 20 residues long. Germline V CDR1 and CDR2: LNHDA, SQIVND (reference sequence). The full variable domain, completed using reference TRBV19 and TRBJ2-7, is DGGITQSPKYLFRKEGQNVTLSCEQNLNHDAMYWYRQDPGQGLRLIYYSQIVNDFQKGDIAEGYSVSREKKESFPLTVTSAQKNPTAFYLCASSIYFVGVGPLSSYEQYFGPGTRLTVT.

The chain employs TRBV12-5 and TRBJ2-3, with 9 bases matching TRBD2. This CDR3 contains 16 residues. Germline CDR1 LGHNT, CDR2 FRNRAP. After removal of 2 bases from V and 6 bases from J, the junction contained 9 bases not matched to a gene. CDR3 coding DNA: TGTGCTAGTGGTTTGTTAGCGGGAGCGCGTTGGGATACGCAGTATTTT. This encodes CASGLLAGARWDTQYF.

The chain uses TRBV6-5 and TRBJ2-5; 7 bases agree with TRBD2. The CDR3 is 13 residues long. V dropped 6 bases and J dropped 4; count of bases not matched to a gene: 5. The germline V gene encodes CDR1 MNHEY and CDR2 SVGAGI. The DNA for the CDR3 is TGTGCCAGCAGCCAAGCGGGGTCAGAGACCCAGTACTTC. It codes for CASSQAGSETQYF.